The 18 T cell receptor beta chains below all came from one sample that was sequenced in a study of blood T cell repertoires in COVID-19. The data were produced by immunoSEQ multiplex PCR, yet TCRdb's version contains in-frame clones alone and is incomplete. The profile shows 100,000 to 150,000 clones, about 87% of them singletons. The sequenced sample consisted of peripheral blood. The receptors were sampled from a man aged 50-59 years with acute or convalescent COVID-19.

CDR3 loop: CASSILGSSGNTIYF. CDR3 DNA: TGTGCCAGTAGTATACTAGGCAGCTCTGGAAACACCATATATTTT. The chain carries TRBV19 and TRBJ1-3, with unresolved D. The ends were cut back, 2 bases at V and 0 bases at J, with 8 bases in the middle. Germline V gene data show CDR1 as LNHDA and CDR2 as SQIVND (reference sequence). This CDR3 contains 15 residues.

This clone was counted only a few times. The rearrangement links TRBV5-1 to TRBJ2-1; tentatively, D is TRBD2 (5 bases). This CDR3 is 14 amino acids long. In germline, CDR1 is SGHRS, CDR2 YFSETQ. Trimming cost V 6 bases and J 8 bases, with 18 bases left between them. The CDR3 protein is CASNFGSYSDEQFF. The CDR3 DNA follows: TGCGCCAGCAACTTTGGCTCGTATAGCGATGAGCAGTTCTTC. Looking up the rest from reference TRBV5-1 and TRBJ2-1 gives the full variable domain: KAGVTQTPRYLIKTRGQQVTLSCSPISGHRSVSWYQQTPGQGLQFLFEYFSETQRNKGNFPGRFSGRQFSNSRSEMNVSTLELGDSALYLCASNFGSYSDEQFFGPGTRLTVL.

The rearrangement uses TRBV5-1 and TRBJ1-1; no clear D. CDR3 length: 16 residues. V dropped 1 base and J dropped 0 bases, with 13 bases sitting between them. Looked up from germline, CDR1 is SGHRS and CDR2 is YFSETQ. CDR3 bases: TGCGCCAGCAGCTTGTATTCAGGAACGATGAACACTGAAGCTTTCTTT. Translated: CASSLYSGTMNTEAFF.

CDR3 DNA sequence: TGTGCCAGTAGTCCCAGGGGAGGGGAGACCCAGTACTTC. Translated: CASSPRGGETQYF. The chain joins TRBV19 to TRBJ2-5; D is possibly TRBD2 (7 bases). Germline assignment: CDR1 LNHDA and CDR2 SQIVND (reference sequence). The CDR3 loop spans 13 amino acids. Trimming shortened V by 5 bases and J by 5 bases, and 12 bases separated the two germline ends.

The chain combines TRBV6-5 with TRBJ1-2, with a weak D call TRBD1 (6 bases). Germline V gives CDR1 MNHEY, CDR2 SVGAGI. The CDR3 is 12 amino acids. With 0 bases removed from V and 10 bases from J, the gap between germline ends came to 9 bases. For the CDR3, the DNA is TGTGCCAGCAGTTACTCCCGGACAGCCTACACCTTC. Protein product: CASSYSRTAYTF.

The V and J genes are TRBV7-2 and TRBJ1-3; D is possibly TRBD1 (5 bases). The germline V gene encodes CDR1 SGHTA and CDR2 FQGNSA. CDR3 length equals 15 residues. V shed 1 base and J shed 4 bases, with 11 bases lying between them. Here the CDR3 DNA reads TGTGCCAGCAGCTTAGTATGGCAGGGCGGAAACACCATATATTTT. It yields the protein CASSLVWQGGNTIYF.

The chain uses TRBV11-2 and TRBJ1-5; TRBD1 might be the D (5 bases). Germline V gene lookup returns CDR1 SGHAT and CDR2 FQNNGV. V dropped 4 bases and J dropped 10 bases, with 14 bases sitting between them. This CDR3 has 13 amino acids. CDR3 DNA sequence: TGTGCCAGCAGCTCCCGGTGGGGCAGCCCCCAGCATTTT. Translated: CASSSRWGSPQHF. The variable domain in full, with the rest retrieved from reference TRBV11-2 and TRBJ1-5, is EAGVAQSPRYKIIEKRQSVAFWCNPISGHATLYWYQQILGQGPKLLIQFQNNGVVDDSQLPKDRFSAERLKGVDSTLKIQPAKLEDSAVYLCASSSRWGSPQHFGDGTRLSIL.

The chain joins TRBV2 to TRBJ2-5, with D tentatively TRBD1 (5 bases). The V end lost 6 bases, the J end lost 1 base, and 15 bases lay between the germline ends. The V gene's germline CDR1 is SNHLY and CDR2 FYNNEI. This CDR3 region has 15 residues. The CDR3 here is CASRLTQTVQETQYF. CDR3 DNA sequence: TGTGCCAGCAGGCTCACCCAGACAGTCCAAGAGACCCAGTACTTC. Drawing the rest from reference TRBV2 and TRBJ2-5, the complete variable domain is EPEVTQTPSHQVTQMGQEVILRCVPISNHLYFYWYRQILGQKVEFLVSFYNNEISEKSEIFDDQFSVERPDGSNFTLKIRSTKLEDSAMYFCASRLTQTVQETQYFGPGTRLLVL.

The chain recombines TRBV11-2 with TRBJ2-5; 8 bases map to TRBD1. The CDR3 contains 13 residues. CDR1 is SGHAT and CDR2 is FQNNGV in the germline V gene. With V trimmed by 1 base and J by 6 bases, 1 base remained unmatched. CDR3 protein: CASSLGTGQTQYF. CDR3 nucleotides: TGTGCCAGCAGCTTAGGGACAGGGCAGACCCAGTACTTC.

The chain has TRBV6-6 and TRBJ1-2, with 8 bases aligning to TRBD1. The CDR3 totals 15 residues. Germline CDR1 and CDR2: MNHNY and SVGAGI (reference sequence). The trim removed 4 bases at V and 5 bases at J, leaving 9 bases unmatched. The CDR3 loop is CASSSTSDRVYGYTF. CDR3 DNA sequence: TGTGCCAGCAGTTCCACCTCGGACAGGGTGTATGGCTACACCTTC.

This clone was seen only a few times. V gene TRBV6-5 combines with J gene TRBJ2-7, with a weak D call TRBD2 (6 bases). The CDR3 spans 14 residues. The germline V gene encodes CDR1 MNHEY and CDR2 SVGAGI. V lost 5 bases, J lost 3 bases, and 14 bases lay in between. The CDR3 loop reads CASSHSGGGYEQYF. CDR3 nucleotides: TGTGCCAGCAGTCATAGCGGAGGAGGCTACGAGCAGTACTTC.

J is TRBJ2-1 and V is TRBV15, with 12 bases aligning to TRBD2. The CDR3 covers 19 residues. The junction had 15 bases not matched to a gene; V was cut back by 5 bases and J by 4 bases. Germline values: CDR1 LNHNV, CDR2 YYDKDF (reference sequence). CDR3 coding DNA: TGTGCCACCAGCGGGGCCAGGACTAGCGGGGTGTTAAGGTACAATGAGCAGTTCTTC. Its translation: CATSGARTSGVLRYNEQFF.

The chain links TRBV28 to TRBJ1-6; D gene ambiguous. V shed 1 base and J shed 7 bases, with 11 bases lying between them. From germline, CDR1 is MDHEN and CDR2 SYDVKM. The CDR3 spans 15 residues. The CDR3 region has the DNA TGTGCCAGCAGTTTATCCCGTGGACTGAATTCACCCCTCCACTTT. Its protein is CASSLSRGLNSPLHF.

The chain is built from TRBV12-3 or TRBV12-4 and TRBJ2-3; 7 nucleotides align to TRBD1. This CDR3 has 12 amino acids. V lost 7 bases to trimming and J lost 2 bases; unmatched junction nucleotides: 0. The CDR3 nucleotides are TGTGCCAGCAAGGGGGCCACAGATACGCAGTATTTT. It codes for CASKGATDTQYF.

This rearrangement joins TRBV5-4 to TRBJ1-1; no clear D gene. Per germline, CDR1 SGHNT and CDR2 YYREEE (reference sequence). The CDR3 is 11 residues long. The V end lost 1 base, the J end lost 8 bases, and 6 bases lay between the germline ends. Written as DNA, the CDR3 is TGTGCCAGCAGCTTGAACAGAGAAGCTTTCTTT. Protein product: CASSLNREAFF.

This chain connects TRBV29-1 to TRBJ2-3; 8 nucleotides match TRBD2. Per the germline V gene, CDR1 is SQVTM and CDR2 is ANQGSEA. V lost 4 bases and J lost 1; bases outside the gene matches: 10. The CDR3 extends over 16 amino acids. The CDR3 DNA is TGCAGCGTTGTAGCGGGGAGGGACCGGGGCACAGATACGCAGTATTTT. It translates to CSVVAGRDRGTDTQYF.

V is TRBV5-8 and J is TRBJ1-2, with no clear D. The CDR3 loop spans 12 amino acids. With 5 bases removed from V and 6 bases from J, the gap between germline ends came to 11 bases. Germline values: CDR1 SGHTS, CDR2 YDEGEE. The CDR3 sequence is CASSRWRDGYTF. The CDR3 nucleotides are TGTGCCAGCAGTCGTTGGAGGGATGGCTACACCTTC.

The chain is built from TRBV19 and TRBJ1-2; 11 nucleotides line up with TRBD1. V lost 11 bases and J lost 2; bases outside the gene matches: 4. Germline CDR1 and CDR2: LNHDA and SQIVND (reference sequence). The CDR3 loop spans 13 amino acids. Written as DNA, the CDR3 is TGTGCCGCTCGGACAGGGGGCAACTATGGCTACACCTTC. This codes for CAARTGGNYGYTF.